One sample yielded the 11 T cell receptor beta chains listed below, sequenced in a study of blood T cell repertoires in COVID-19. Sequencing was performed with immunoSEQ multiplex PCR; in TCRdb, only in-frame clones are kept and a portion is missing. Found here are about 370,000 clones, around 87% of them singletons; the top ten hold less than 1.2%. Sequencing was performed on PBMCs or T cells enriched from blood (not recorded which). Receptor source: a man in his late teens or twenties who had recovered from COVID-19.

The chain uses TRBV12-3 or TRBV12-4 and TRBJ2-5; tentative D call: TRBD2 (5 bases). V shed 8 bases and J shed 4 bases, with 14 bases lying between them. The CDR3 loop spans 13 amino acids. CDR3: CASARGRGETQYF. CDR3 coding DNA: TGTGCCAGCGCCCGCGGGCGCGGAGAGACCCAGTACTTC.

This rearrangement joins TRBV10-3 to TRBJ2-1; TRBD2 matches 7 bases. The germline CDR1 and CDR2 sequences are ENHRY and SYGVKD. Trimming at V came to 8 bases and at J to 7 bases, leaving 14 bases not matched to a gene. The CDR3 covers 15 residues. CDR3 sequence: CAILDLGSGVNEQFF. As DNA, the CDR3 is TGTGCCATCTTGGACCTTGGAAGCGGGGTAAATGAGCAGTTCTTC.

The chain recombines TRBV15 with TRBJ2-3, with D possibly TRBD1 on 6 matching bases. The CDR3 consists of 14 residues. CDR1 LNHNV and CDR2 YYDKDF come from the germline V gene (reference sequence). The V end was cut by 1 base, the J end by 3 bases, with 8 bases between. The CDR3 reads CATSRGTATDTQYF. The DNA of the CDR3 is TGTGCCACCAGCAGAGGGACAGCGACAGATACGCAGTATTTT.

The rearrangement joins TRBV9 to TRBJ2-2, with unresolved D. This CDR3 has 14 residues. Germline CDR1 is SGDLS and CDR2 is YYNGEE. Trimming removed 1 base at V and 0 bases at J, with 4 bases between. CDR3 nucleotide sequence: TGTGCCAGCAGCGTAATATCGAACACCGGGGAGCTGTTTTTT. Residues: CASSVISNTGELFF.

CDR3 DNA sequence: TGTGCCAGCAGCCCGGGACAGGGTCCCTACAATGAGCAGTTCTTC. Protein product: CASSPGQGPYNEQFF. This chain joins TRBV7-6 and TRBJ2-1; 9 nucleotides agree with TRBD1. The CDR3 is 15 amino acids. Germline CDR1 SGHVS, CDR2 FNYEAQ. V was pared by 5 bases and J by 2 bases, with 4 bases of the junction left unmatched.

This chain connects TRBV5-1 to TRBJ2-1; D gene uncertain. The V gene lost 2 bases and the J gene lost 9 bases, with 6 bases spanning the gap. CDR1 is SGHRS, CDR2 YFSETQ, per germline. The CDR3 is made up of 11 amino acids. CDR3 bases: TGCGCCAGCAGCTTTGGGCGTGAGCAGTTCTTC. Translated: CASSFGREQFF.

The chain carries TRBV5-1 and TRBJ1-1; 7 bases line up with TRBD1. Germline V CDR1 and CDR2: SGHRS, YFSETQ. The CDR3 totals 11 residues. J gave up 8 bases and V 2 bases, and 0 bases lay outside the gene matches. The CDR3 is CASSLQGEAFF. In nucleotides, the CDR3 is TGCGCCAGCAGCTTACAGGGGGAAGCTTTCTTT. The variable domain in full, with the rest retrieved from reference TRBV5-1 and TRBJ1-1, is KAGVTQTPRYLIKTRGQQVTLSCSPISGHRSVSWYQQTPGQGLQFLFEYFSETQRNKGNFPGRFSGRQFSNSRSEMNVSTLELGDSALYLCASSLQGEAFFGQGTRLTVV.

The V and J genes are TRBV5-5 and TRBJ1-3, with a weak D call TRBD1 (6 bases). Between the trimmed V and J ends, which lost 4 bases and 4 bases, there was a span of 15 bases. This CDR3 has 15 residues. Looked up from germline, CDR1 is SGHKS and CDR2 is YYEKEE (reference sequence). The CDR3 spells CASSRQGPIGNTIYF. CDR3 nucleotides: TGTGCCAGCAGCCGGCAGGGGCCGATAGGAAACACCATATATTTT.

The chain recombines TRBV5-1 with TRBJ1-2; 11 nucleotides match TRBD1. V lost 0 bases and J lost 6; bases outside the gene matches: 7. Germline-derived CDR1 and CDR2 are SGHRS and YFSETQ. The CDR3 is 16 amino acids. CDR3 sequence (DNA): TGCGCCAGCAGCTTGGCGCCGGGACAGGGGGTTGATGGCTACACCTTC. Protein product: CASSLAPGQGVDGYTF.

CDR3 in amino acids: CASSLGGVSLNEQFF. CDR3 DNA: TGCGCCAGCAGCCTAGGGGGGGTATCTCTGAATGAGCAGTTCTTC. The chain couples TRBV5-1 to TRBJ2-1, with D perhaps TRBD2 (7 bases). CDR1 is SGHRS and CDR2 is YFSETQ in the germline V gene. This CDR3 contains 15 residues. Trimming took off 4 bases at V and 7 bases at J, with 18 bases between the two ends.

CDR3 loop: CATTPGQSYGYTF. CDR3 in DNA: TGTGCCACTACCCCTGGACAGTCCTATGGCTACACCTTC. The chain couples TRBV19 to TRBJ1-2; D possibly corresponds to TRBD1 (6 bases). Germline values: CDR1 LNHDA, CDR2 SQIVND (reference sequence). V gave up 10 bases and J gave up 4 bases, with 16 bases separating them. CDR3 length equals 13 residues.